A single sample is the source of the 10 T cell receptor beta chains below, sequenced in a study of patients and donors after allogeneic stem cell transplantation. TCRdb re-called the RT-PCR reads with MiXCR, one entry per CDR3 protein. Counted here are about 400,000 distinct CDR3 sequences, approximately 16% occurring once; the ten biggest clones make up 7.2%. Source material: blood, either unsorted or a sorted T cell fraction (not recorded which). The receptors were sampled from a human donor who was either an allogeneic HSCT recipient or a stem cell or donor lymphocyte infusion donor (not recorded which). It is not recorded whose cells these are; they may come from a transplant donor.

This clonotype was counted a few times. This chain joins TRBV12-3 or TRBV12-4 and TRBJ1-6; D unclear. CDR3 size: 15 residues. V lost 6 bases, J lost 7 bases, and 16 bases lay in between. Here the CDR3 DNA reads TGTGCCAGCAGCGAGGGCCCAGATGGGAATTCACCCCTCCACTTT. It encodes CASSEGPDGNSPLHF.

This clonotype has at least ten counts. This chain's CDR3 is CASSLTGHNEQFF. DNA for the CDR3: TGTGCCAGCAGTCTAACGGGGCACAATGAGCAGTTCTTC. The chain carries TRBV7-7 and TRBJ2-1; D may correspond to TRBD1 or TRBD2 (5 bases each). In germline, CDR1 is SSHAT, CDR2 FNYEAQ (reference sequence). The CDR3 has 13 amino acids. The V gene lost 6 bases and the J gene lost 5 bases, with 11 bases spanning the gap.

The chain joins TRBV9 to TRBJ2-3; TRBD2 is a possible D gene (6 bases). V was clipped by 0 bases and J by 2 bases, with 13 bases between them. Germline assignment: CDR1 SGDLS and CDR2 YYNGEE. CDR3 size: 16 residues. CDR3 sequence reads: CASSVASGYNTDTQYF. DNA of the CDR3: TGTGCCAGCAGCGTAGCAAGCGGGTATAACACAGATACGCAGTATTTT.

The V gene is TRBV7-2, the J gene TRBJ2-3; D unclear. Germline V lookup: CDR1 SGHTA, CDR2 FQGNSA. V was clipped by 0 bases and J by 6 bases, with 7 bases between them. This CDR3 has 13 amino acids. CDR3 region: CASSLAPPDTQYF. CDR3 coding DNA: TGTGCCAGCAGCTTAGCCCCTCCGGATACGCAGTATTTT.

This clonotype was seen a few times. CDR3 sequence: CASSQISGSDLEKQYF. CDR3 nucleotides: TGTGCCAGCAGCCAAATCAGCGGGAGCGACCTGGAAAAGCAGTATTTT. V usage is TRBV3-1 and J usage is TRBJ2-3; 8 bases line up with TRBD2. CDR1 and CDR2 (germline): LGHDT, YNNKEL (reference sequence). The CDR3 length is 16 residues. Trimming cost V 2 bases and J 11 bases; bases outside gene matches: 15.

This clonotype was seen a handful of times. J is TRBJ1-2 and V is TRBV20-1; unclear D gene. Germline lookup yields CDR1 DFQATT and CDR2 SNEGSKA (reference sequence). This CDR3 comprises 12 residues. V was shortened by 3 bases and J by 8 bases, with 13 bases between the two germline ends. The CDR3: CSARKDDWGYTF. In DNA, the CDR3 is TGCAGTGCTAGGAAGGACGATTGGGGCTACACCTTC.

This chain links TRBV7-3 with TRBJ2-5; D unresolved. Trimming pared 5 bases from V and 5 bases from J, leaving 21 bases between. The CDR3 is made up of 16 amino acids. Looked up from germline, CDR1 is SGHTA and CDR2 is FQGTGA. CDR3 DNA sequence: TGTGCCAGCAGCCCCATCGCTAGGCGTCCCCTGGAGACCCAGTACTTC. Translating it yields CASSPIARRPLETQYF.

The chain combines TRBV5-1 with TRBJ2-2, with 7 positions matching TRBD1. Germline CDR1 reads SGHRS; CDR2 reads YFSETQ. V was clipped by 0 bases and J by 8 bases; unmatched bases: 4. This CDR3 has 14 amino acids. The CDR3 DNA reads TGCGCCAGCAGCTTGGTACAGGGGAAGGGGGAGCTGTTTTTT. It codes for CASSLVQGKGELFF.

This clonotype was recorded a few times. J is TRBJ2-3 and V is TRBV6-5, with 7 bases identical to TRBD1. CDR1 is MNHEY, CDR2 SVGAGI, per germline. The CDR3 sequence is 12 residues long. Unmatched junction bases numbered 6, after V lost 8 bases and J lost 7 bases. The CDR3 reads CASSSRGNTQYF. The DNA of the CDR3 is TGTGCCAGCTCGAGCAGGGGGAATACGCAGTATTTT.

This clonotype was recorded at least ten times. The chain uses TRBV3-1 and TRBJ1-3, with D unresolved. V shed 0 bases and J shed 5 bases, with 11 bases lying between them. CDR1 LGHDT and CDR2 YNNKEL come from the germline V gene (reference sequence). This CDR3 contains 15 residues. The CDR3 region has the DNA TGTGCCAGCAGCCAAGATCAGTCTAGGAGAAACACCATATATTTT. Its protein is CASSQDQSRRNTIYF.